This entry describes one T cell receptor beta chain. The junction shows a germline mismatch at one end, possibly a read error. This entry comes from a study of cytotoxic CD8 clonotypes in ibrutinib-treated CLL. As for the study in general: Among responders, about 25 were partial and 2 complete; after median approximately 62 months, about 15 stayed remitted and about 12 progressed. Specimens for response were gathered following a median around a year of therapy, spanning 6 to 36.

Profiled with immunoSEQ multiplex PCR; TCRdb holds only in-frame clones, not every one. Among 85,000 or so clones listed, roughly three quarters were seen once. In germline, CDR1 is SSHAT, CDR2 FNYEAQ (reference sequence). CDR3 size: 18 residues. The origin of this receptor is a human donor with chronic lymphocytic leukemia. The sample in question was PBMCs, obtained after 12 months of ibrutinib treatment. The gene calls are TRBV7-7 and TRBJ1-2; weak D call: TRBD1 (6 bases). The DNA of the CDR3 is TGTGCTAGCAGCTTAGCGACCGGGGGGCGCGGCCCTAACTATGGCTACACCTTC. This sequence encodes CASSLATGGRGPNYGYTF. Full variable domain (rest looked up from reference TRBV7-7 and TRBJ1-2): GAGVSQSPRYKVTKRGQDVTLRCDPISSHATLYWYQQALGQGPEFLTYFNYEAQPDKSGLPSDRFSAERPEGSISTLTIQRTEQRDSAMYRCASSLATGGRGPNYGYTFGSGTRLTVV.